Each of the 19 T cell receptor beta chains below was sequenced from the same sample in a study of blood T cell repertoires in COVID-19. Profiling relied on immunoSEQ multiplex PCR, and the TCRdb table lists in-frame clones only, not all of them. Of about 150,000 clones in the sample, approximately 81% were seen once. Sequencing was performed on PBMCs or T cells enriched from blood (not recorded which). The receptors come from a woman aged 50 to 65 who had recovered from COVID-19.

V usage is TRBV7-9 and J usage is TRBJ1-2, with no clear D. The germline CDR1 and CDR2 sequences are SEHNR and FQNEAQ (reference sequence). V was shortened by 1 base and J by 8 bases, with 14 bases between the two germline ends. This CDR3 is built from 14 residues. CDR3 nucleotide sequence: TGTGCCAGCAGCTTAGTCGACAAACCTTTCGGCTACACCTTC. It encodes CASSLVDKPFGYTF.

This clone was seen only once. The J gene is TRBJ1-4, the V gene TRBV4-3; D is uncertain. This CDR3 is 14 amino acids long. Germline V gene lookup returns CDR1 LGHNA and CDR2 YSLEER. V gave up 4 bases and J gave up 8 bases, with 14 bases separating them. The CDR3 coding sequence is TGCGCCAGCAGCCCCCAGATTATTTCAGAAAAACTGTTTTTT. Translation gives CASSPQIISEKLFF.

The CDR3 DNA reads as TGTGCCAGCAGCTTCGGGGGGCCGGTCGAGCAGTACTTC. It is translated as CASSFGGPVEQYF. This chain joins TRBV7-9 and TRBJ2-7, with a weak D call TRBD2 (7 bases). Germline assignment: CDR1 SEHNR and CDR2 FQNEAQ (reference sequence). This CDR3 spans 13 amino acids. V was shortened by 3 bases and J by 6 bases, with 12 bases between the two germline ends.

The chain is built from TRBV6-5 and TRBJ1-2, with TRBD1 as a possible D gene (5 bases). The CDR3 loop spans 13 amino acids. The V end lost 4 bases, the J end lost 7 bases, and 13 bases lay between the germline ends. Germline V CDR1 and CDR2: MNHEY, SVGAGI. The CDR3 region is CASSSRGRGGYTF. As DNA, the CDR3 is TGTGCCAGCAGTTCCCGCGGGAGGGGTGGCTACACCTTC.

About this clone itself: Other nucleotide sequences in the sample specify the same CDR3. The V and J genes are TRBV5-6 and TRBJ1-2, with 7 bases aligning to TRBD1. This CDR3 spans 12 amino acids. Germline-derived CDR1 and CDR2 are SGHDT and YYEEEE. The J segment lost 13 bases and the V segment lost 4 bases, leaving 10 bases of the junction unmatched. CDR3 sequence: CASSRGQAQGTF. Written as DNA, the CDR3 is TGTGCCAGCAGCAGGGGGCAGGCCCAGGGCACCTTC.

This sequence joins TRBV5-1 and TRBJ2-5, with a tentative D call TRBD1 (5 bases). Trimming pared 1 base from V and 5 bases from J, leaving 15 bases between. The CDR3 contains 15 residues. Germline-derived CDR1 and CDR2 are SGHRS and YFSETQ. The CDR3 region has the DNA TGCGCCAGCAGCTTGAATGGGGCAGGGAAGGAGACCCAGTACTTC. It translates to CASSLNGAGKETQYF.

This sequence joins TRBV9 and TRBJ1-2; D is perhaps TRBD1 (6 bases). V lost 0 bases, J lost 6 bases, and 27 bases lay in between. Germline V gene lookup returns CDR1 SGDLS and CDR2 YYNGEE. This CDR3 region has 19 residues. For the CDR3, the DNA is TGTGCCAGCAGCGTAGCTACAGCGGGGGCGAAGTGGCAGTCGGATGGCTACACCTTC. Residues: CASSVATAGAKWQSDGYTF.

For the CDR3, the DNA is TGTGCTAGTGGTTTGTCGACTCCCTACGAGCAGTACTTC. This encodes CASGLSTPYEQYF. V gene TRBV12-5 combines with J gene TRBJ2-7; D gene uncertain. V gave up 2 bases and J gave up 2 bases, with 7 bases separating them. Germline values: CDR1 LGHNT, CDR2 FRNRAP. The CDR3 totals 13 residues.

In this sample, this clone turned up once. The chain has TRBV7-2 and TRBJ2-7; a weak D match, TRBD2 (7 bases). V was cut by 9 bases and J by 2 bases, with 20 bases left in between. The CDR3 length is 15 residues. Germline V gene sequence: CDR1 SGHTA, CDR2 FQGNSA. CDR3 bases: TGTGCCAGTATGGGCGGGGGCAGCGGGGCCTACGAGCAGTACTTC. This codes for CASMGGGSGAYEQYF.

CDR3 coding DNA: TGTGCCAGCGCCTCTGACAGGAACCTTTATAATTCACCCCTCCACTTT. Its translation: CASASDRNLYNSPLHF. The V and J genes are TRBV19 and TRBJ1-6, with D possibly TRBD1 on 6 matching bases. Trimming took 9 bases from V and 4 from J, leaving 19 bases between them. The CDR3 is 16 residues long. CDR1 LNHDA and CDR2 SQIVND come from the germline V gene (reference sequence).

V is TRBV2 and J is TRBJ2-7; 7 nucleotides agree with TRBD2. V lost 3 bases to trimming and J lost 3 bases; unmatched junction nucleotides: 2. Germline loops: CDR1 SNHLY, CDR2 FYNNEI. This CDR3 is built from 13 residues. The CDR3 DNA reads TGTGCCAGCAGTGAGGGGACTATCTACGAGCAGTACTTC. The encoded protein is CASSEGTIYEQYF.

CDR3 protein: CASSSTGIYNEQFF. The CDR3 region has the DNA TGTGCCAGCAGTTCGACAGGGATCTACAATGAGCAGTTCTTC. The chain links TRBV7-3 to TRBJ2-1, with 7 nucleotides matching TRBD1. The J segment lost 3 bases and the V segment lost 6 bases, leaving 5 bases of the junction unmatched. Germline V gene lookup returns CDR1 SGHTA and CDR2 FQGTGA. The CDR3 loop spans 14 amino acids.

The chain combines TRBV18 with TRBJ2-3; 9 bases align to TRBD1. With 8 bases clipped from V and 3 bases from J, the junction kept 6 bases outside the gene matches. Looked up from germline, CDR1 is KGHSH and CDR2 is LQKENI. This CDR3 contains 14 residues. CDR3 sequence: CASQIDRGTDTQYF. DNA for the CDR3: TGTGCCAGCCAGATTGACAGGGGGACAGATACGCAGTATTTT.

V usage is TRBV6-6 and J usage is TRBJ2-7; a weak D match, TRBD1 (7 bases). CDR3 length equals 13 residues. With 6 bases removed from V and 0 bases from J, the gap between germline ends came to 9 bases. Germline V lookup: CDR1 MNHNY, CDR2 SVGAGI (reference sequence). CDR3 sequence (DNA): TGTGCCAGCAGGCGGGACAGCTCCTACGAGCAGTACTTC. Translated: CASRRDSSYEQYF.

The CDR3 DNA is TGTGCCAGCTCACCACAACCCGGTTACTCTGGGGCCAACGTCCTGACTTTC. This codes for CASSPQPGYSGANVLTF. The chain links TRBV18 to TRBJ2-6; D is uncertain. Germline V gene data show CDR1 as KGHSH and CDR2 as LQKENI. Trimming left V 1 base short and J 0 bases short, with 10 bases between. The CDR3 sequence is 17 residues long.

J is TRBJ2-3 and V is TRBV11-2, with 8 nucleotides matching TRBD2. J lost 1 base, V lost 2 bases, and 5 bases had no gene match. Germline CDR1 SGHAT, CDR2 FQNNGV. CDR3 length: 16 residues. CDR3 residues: CASSLLSGGGTDTQYF. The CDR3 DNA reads TGTGCCAGCAGCTTACTCAGCGGGGGAGGCACAGATACGCAGTATTTT.

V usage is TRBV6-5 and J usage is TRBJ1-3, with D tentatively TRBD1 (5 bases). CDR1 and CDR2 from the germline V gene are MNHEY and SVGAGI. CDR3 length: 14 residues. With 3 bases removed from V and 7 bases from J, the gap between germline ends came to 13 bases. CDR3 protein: CASSYAGRGNTIYF. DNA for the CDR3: TGTGCCAGCAGTTATGCAGGGCGGGGGAACACCATATATTTT.

The CDR3 spells CASSASTSGPGNEQFF. In DNA form, the CDR3 reads TGTGCCAGCAGCGCCTCGACTAGCGGGCCGGGGAATGAGCAGTTCTTC. The genes are TRBV3-1 (or the pseudogene TRBV3-2) and TRBJ2-1, with 10 bases that match TRBD2. The CDR3 runs 16 residues. The V and J ends lost 5 bases and 7 bases, in that order; junction bases with no gene match: 11. Germline CDR1 LGHDT, CDR2 YNNKEL (reference sequence).

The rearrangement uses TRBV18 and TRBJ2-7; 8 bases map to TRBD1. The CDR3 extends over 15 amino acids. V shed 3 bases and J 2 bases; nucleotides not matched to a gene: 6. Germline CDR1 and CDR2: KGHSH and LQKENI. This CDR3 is CASSPNQGAPYEQYF. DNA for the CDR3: TGTGCCAGCTCACCTAACCAGGGGGCTCCCTACGAGCAGTACTTC.